The source of this T cell receptor (beta chain) is a study of OX40 agonist ivuxolimab in advanced cancers. Across the whole study: The mean age was roughly 60 years, ranging from 23 to 79, with less than 90% of participants male.

Produced via immunoSEQ multiplex PCR; TCRdb's table is partial and in-frame only. The sample yields more than 35,000 clones, roughly 87% seen once. Patients were excluded for autoimmune disease history or systemic immunosuppression. Patients had blood sampled at baseline and again on cycle 4 day 1 and cycle 7 day 1. The clonotype comes from an adult with an advanced solid tumor such as melanoma, head and neck, liver or kidney cancer. The specimen was CD4+ or CD8+ T cells sorted from blood, collected in a trial of the OX40 agonist ivuxolimab.

The CDR3 DNA reads TGTGCCAGCAGTAATAGCGGGGGGGCCGGGGAGCAGTACTTC. This encodes CASSNSGGAGEQYF. The chain couples TRBV6-5 to TRBJ2-7; 11 nucleotides match TRBD2. Germline V gives CDR1 MNHEY, CDR2 SVGAGI. This CDR3 has 14 residues. V shed 5 bases and J 7 bases; nucleotides not matched to a gene: 7.